The 30 T cell receptor beta chains presented below share a single source sample, sequenced in a study of blood T cell repertoires in COVID-19. The repertoire was sequenced with immunoSEQ multiplex PCR; TCRdb's copy has only in-frame clones and lacks some. The sample includes approximately 80,000 clones, about nine tenths of them seen just once. The sequenced sample was peripheral blood. All receptors derive from a woman of 80 years or more with acute or convalescent COVID-19.

The chain's CDR3 is CASSQGTVSNQPQHF. CDR3 coding DNA: TGCGCCAGCAGCCAAGGCACTGTGAGCAATCAGCCCCAGCATTTT. This chain joins TRBV4-1 and TRBJ1-5; D ambiguous. The V end was cut by 1 base, the J end by 1 base, with 8 bases between. Per germline, CDR1 MGHRA and CDR2 YSYEKL. The CDR3 runs 15 residues.

The V and J genes are TRBV7-2 and TRBJ2-1; 9 bases line up with TRBD2. There are 15 residues in the CDR3. The germline CDR1 and CDR2 sequences are SGHTA and FQGNSA. V gave up 3 bases and J gave up 7 bases; unmatched junction bases: 7. In nucleotides, the CDR3 is TGTGCCAGCAGCTTTGGACTAGCGAGTGGAAATGAGCAGTTCTTC. Translating gives CASSFGLASGNEQFF.

The chain combines TRBV6-2 or TRBV6-3 with TRBJ2-5, with D possibly being TRBD1 (7 bases). Per germline, CDR1 MNHEY and CDR2 SVGEGT. The CDR3 extends over 16 amino acids. V was cut by 7 bases and J by 1 base, with 19 bases left in between. Here the CDR3 DNA reads TGTGCCAGCAACCCAGGCGGGACAGTCGCCCAAGAGACCCAGTACTTC. Amino acid sequence: CASNPGGTVAQETQYF.

The gene calls are TRBV7-8 and TRBJ2-3; possibly TRBD1 for D (5 bases). The germline V gene encodes CDR1 SGHVS and CDR2 FQNEAQ. Trimming took 5 bases from V and 4 from J, leaving 19 bases between them. The CDR3 covers 16 residues. The CDR3: CASSPTRGKGADTQYF. For the CDR3, the DNA is TGTGCCAGCAGCCCCACTCGAGGCAAAGGGGCAGATACGCAGTATTTT.

This chain joins TRBV3-1 (or the pseudogene TRBV3-2) and TRBJ2-2; 8 nucleotides line up with TRBD1. J lost 3 bases, V lost 2 bases, and 11 bases had no gene match. The CDR3 loop spans 18 amino acids. From germline, CDR1 is LGHDT and CDR2 YNNKEL (reference sequence). This CDR3 reads CASSQYIGQGAYTGELFF. The CDR3 nucleotides are TGTGCCAGCAGCCAATATATCGGACAGGGTGCATACACCGGGGAGCTGTTTTTT.

The chain recombines TRBV27 with TRBJ2-7; TRBD2 matches 16 bases. Germline-derived CDR1 and CDR2 are MNHEY and SMNVEV (reference sequence). Trimming cost V 4 bases and J 5 bases; bases outside gene matches: 11. This CDR3 contains 18 residues. Here the CDR3 reads CASSSSGTSGGALHEQYF. Written as DNA, the CDR3 is TGTGCCAGCAGTTCCTCCGGGACTAGCGGGGGGGCCCTCCACGAGCAGTACTTC.

This sequence joins TRBV21-1 and TRBJ1-4; the D call of TRBD1 is as the table states it, not checked on the DNA. TRBV21-1 is designated a pseudogene. The CDR3 is made up of 16 amino acids. This chain's CDR3 is CASISPEKQDCEKLFF. DNA for the CDR3: TGTGCCAGCATCAGTCCGGAGAAACAGGATTGTGAAAAACTGTTTTTT.

The V call is TRBV6-5, the J call TRBJ2-7; TRBD2 agrees at 7 bases. Losses at the gene ends were 10 bases for V and 4 bases for J; bases not matched to a gene: 7. The germline CDR1 and CDR2 sequences are MNHEY and SVGAGI. The CDR3 has 12 amino acids. DNA of the CDR3: TGTGCCACCCACCCAGCGGGATACGAGCAGTACTTC. This encodes CATHPAGYEQYF.

The rearrangement joins TRBV4-1 to TRBJ1-2, with 7 bases matching TRBD1. Looked up from germline, CDR1 is MGHRA and CDR2 is YSYEKL. The trim removed 1 base at V and 6 bases at J, leaving 5 bases unmatched. The CDR3 runs 14 residues. The CDR3 loop reads CASSQVQGLNGYTF. DNA for the CDR3: TGCGCCAGCAGCCAAGTACAGGGGTTGAATGGCTACACCTTC.

V gene TRBV9 combines with J gene TRBJ1-6, with D unresolved. From germline, CDR1 is SGDLS and CDR2 YYNGEE. V lost 0 bases to trimming and J lost 10 bases, with 14 bases between them. This CDR3 has 15 amino acids. CDR3 DNA: TGTGCCAGCAGCGTAGAGGCAGCGGGTAACTCACCCCTCCACTTT. This codes for CASSVEAAGNSPLHF.

V is TRBV4-2 and J is TRBJ2-7; D uncertain. V gave up 1 base and J gave up 5 bases, with 9 bases separating them. CDR1 is LGHNA, CDR2 YNFKEQ, per germline. There are 13 residues in the CDR3. The CDR3 DNA reads as TGTGCCAGCAGCCAAGCAGCTAGAGACGAGCAGTACTTC. It yields the protein CASSQAARDEQYF.

This rearrangement joins TRBV7-2 to TRBJ1-5; maybe TRBD1 (6 bases). This CDR3 region has 15 residues. V lost 1 base and J 8 bases, leaving 15 bases between the germline ends. Germline V CDR1 and CDR2: SGHTA, FQGNSA. The CDR3 loop reads CASSLVSRGEEPQHF. The CDR3 DNA is TGTGCCAGCAGCTTAGTAAGCAGGGGAGAGGAGCCCCAGCATTTT.

The V call is TRBV6-2 or TRBV6-3, the J call TRBJ1-2, with a possible D match to TRBD1 (6 bases). The germline V gene encodes CDR1 MNHEY and CDR2 SVGEGT. V was shortened by 6 bases and J by 2 bases, with 10 bases between the two germline ends. The CDR3 is made up of 13 amino acids. CDR3 protein: CASSPGQNYGYTF. CDR3 bases: TGTGCCAGCAGCCCCGGACAGAACTATGGCTACACCTTC.

The V call is TRBV5-8, the J call TRBJ1-1, with a tentative D call TRBD1 (5 bases). The CDR3 consists of 14 residues. CDR1 and CDR2 from the germline V gene are SGHTS and YDEGEE. The germline V and J ends were trimmed by 5 bases and 2 bases, with 13 bases remaining between them. CDR3 coding DNA: TGTGCCAGCAGGACTTGGGGCCCAAACACTGAAGCTTTCTTT. Its translation is CASRTWGPNTEAFF.

J is TRBJ1-6 and V is TRBV7-8, with 10 nucleotides matching TRBD1. This CDR3 has 15 amino acids. V shed 5 bases and J 7 bases; nucleotides not matched to a gene: 5. From germline, CDR1 is SGHVS and CDR2 FQNEAQ. The CDR3 loop is CASSRWTGGNSPLHF. CDR3 DNA: TGTGCCAGCAGCCGCTGGACAGGGGGGAATTCACCCCTCCACTTT.

The rearrangement uses TRBV7-3 and TRBJ2-1; D gene uncertain. Looked up from germline, CDR1 is SGHTA and CDR2 is FQGTGA. The V and J ends lost 1 base and 9 bases respectively, with 10 bases between them. This CDR3 comprises 13 residues. CDR3 coding DNA: TGTGCCAGCAGCTTAATAACGTCCAGTGAGCAGTTCTTC. Translating it yields CASSLITSSEQFF.

V is TRBV5-4 and J is TRBJ1-1; 8 nucleotides match TRBD1. Germline assignment: CDR1 SGHNT and CDR2 YYREEE (reference sequence). V shed 0 bases and J 10 bases; nucleotides not matched to a gene: 5. This CDR3 spans 13 amino acids. As DNA, the CDR3 is TGTGCCAGCAGCTTGGAACTACAGGGGGGAGCTTTCTTT. This codes for CASSLELQGGAFF.

In DNA, the CDR3 is TGTGCCAGCAGCCCCTGGACAGGGGGTTGGGGTGGCTACACCTTC. It encodes CASSPWTGGWGGYTF. This rearrangement joins TRBV14 to TRBJ1-2, with 10 bases matching TRBD1. The CDR3 sequence is 15 residues long. With 4 bases clipped from V and 7 bases from J, the junction kept 9 bases outside the gene matches. CDR1 is SGHDN, CDR2 FVKESK, per germline.

The gene calls are TRBV13 and TRBJ2-5; TRBD2 matches at 8 bases. J gave up 5 bases and V 1 base, and 6 bases lay outside the gene matches. This CDR3 contains 15 residues. Germline lookup yields CDR1 PRHDT and CDR2 FYEKMQ (reference sequence). CDR3 nucleotide sequence: TGTGCCAGCAGCTTAGCCCGGGGGGGTGGGGAGACCCAGTACTTC. It yields the protein CASSLARGGGETQYF.

V is TRBV24-1 and J is TRBJ2-2, with D possibly being TRBD1 (6 bases). This CDR3 spans 14 amino acids. CDR1 and CDR2 (germline): KGHDR, SFDVKD. V lost 9 bases to trimming and J lost 0 bases, with 10 bases between them. The CDR3 coding sequence is TGTGCCACCTCCGGGACACCGAACACCGGGGAGCTGTTTTTT. Translating gives CATSGTPNTGELFF.

The V and J genes are TRBV19 and TRBJ1-4, with 7 bases that match TRBD1. V lost 7 bases to trimming and J lost 0 bases; unmatched junction nucleotides: 5. CDR3 length: 15 residues. Germline V gene sequence: CDR1 LNHDA, CDR2 SQIVND (reference sequence). CDR3 DNA sequence: TGTGCCAGTAAAAACAGGGGTGCAACTAATGAAAAACTGTTTTTT. Encoded protein: CASKNRGATNEKLFF.

The chain employs TRBV9 and TRBJ1-1; a weak D match, TRBD1 (6 bases). The CDR3 runs to 15 residues. CDR1 is SGDLS and CDR2 is YYNGEE in the germline V gene. Trimming cost V 4 bases and J 1 base, with 14 bases left between them. CDR3 loop: CASSPTGFGNTEAFF. The CDR3 DNA sequence: TGTGCCAGCAGCCCTACAGGGTTTGGGAACACTGAAGCTTTCTTT. The whole variable domain, filled in from reference TRBV9 and TRBJ1-1, reads DSGVTQTPKHLITATGQRVTLRCSPRSGDLSVYWYQQSLDQGLQFLIQYYNGEERAKGNILERFSAQQFPDLHSELNLSSLELGDSALYFCASSPTGFGNTEAFFGQGTRLTVV.

The rearrangement links TRBV21-1 to TRBJ1-5. TRBV21-1 is assigned pseudogene status. This CDR3 has 10 residues. The CDR3 DNA reads as TGTGCCAGCAGCAAAAGGGAGGGGGGTTTT. As protein: CASSKREGGF.

The chain carries TRBV4-2 and TRBJ1-1; no clear D. Germline CDR1 reads LGHNA; CDR2 reads YNFKEQ. V gave up 5 bases and J gave up 0 bases, with 10 bases separating them. CDR3 length: 14 residues. The CDR3 loop reads CASSFRILNTEAFF. The DNA for the CDR3 is TGTGCCAGCAGCTTCAGGATACTGAACACTGAAGCTTTCTTT.

V gene TRBV7-2 combines with J gene TRBJ1-1, with D uncertain. CDR3 length: 14 amino acids. V lost 5 bases and J lost 3, with 13 bases in between. Germline-derived CDR1 and CDR2 are SGHTA and FQGNSA. The CDR3 DNA follows: TGTGCCAGCAGCCCCTTGGACTGGGACACTGAAGCTTTCTTT. It specifies CASSPLDWDTEAFF.

V usage is TRBV27 and J usage is TRBJ1-5; unclear D gene. Germline V gene lookup returns CDR1 MNHEY and CDR2 SMNVEV (reference sequence). V lost 5 bases and J 5 bases, leaving 19 bases between the germline ends. This CDR3 comprises 16 residues. In DNA, the CDR3 is TGTGCCAGCAGTCCACACCCGACCAGGTTAGATCAGCCCCAGCATTTT. Its protein is CASSPHPTRLDQPQHF.

This clone has just one count. The CDR3 region has the DNA TGTGCCAGCAGCTCCCAGGGGAACACTGAAGCTTTCTTT. Its translation: CASSSQGNTEAFF. The chain links TRBV12-3 or TRBV12-4 to TRBJ1-1; possibly TRBD1 for D (5 bases). The CDR3 length is 13 residues. Trimming cost V 6 bases and J 1 base, with 9 bases left between them.

The chain uses TRBV19 and TRBJ1-3; no clear D. Germline V gives CDR1 LNHDA, CDR2 SQIVND (reference sequence). V lost 5 bases and J 3 bases, leaving 8 bases between the germline ends. CDR3 size: 13 residues. CDR3 in DNA: TGTGCCAGTAGTTCGGAGGTTGGAAACACCATATATTTT. Protein: CASSSEVGNTIYF.

The chain employs TRBV7-9 and TRBJ2-1; TRBD2 aligns across 8 bases. Unmatched junction bases numbered 14, after V lost 1 base and J lost 3 bases. The CDR3 runs to 19 residues. In germline, CDR1 is SEHNR, CDR2 FQNEAQ (reference sequence). This chain's CDR3 is CASSLGREAFPLLYNEQFF. As DNA, the CDR3 is TGTGCCAGCAGCTTAGGGCGGGAGGCTTTCCCCTTGCTCTACAATGAGCAGTTCTTC.

This rearrangement joins TRBV19 to TRBJ2-3, with 8 bases identical to TRBD1. This CDR3 is built from 16 residues. V gave up 5 bases and J gave up 4 bases; unmatched junction bases: 11. CDR1 LNHDA and CDR2 SQIVND come from the germline V gene (reference sequence). CDR3 nucleotides: TGTGCCAGTAGTTCTGGGCAGGGGGCGCAGGCAGATACGCAGTATTTT. This translates into CASSSGQGAQADTQYF.